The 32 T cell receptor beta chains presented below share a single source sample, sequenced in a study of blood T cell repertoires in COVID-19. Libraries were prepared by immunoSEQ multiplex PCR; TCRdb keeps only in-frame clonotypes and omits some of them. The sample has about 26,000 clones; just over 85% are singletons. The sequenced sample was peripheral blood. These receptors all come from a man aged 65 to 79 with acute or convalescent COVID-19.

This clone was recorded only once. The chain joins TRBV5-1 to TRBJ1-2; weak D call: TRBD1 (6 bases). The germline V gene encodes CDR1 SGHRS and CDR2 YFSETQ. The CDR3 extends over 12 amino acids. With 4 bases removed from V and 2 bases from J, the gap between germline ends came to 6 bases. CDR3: CASSQGNYGYTF. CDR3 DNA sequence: TGCGCCAGCAGCCAGGGGAACTATGGCTACACCTTC.

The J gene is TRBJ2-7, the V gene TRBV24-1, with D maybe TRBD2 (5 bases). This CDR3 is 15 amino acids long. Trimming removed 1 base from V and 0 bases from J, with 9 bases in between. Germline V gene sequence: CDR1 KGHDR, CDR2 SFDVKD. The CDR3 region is CATSDFRGSSYEQYF. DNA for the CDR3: TGTGCCACCAGTGATTTTCGAGGGAGCTCCTACGAGCAGTACTTC.

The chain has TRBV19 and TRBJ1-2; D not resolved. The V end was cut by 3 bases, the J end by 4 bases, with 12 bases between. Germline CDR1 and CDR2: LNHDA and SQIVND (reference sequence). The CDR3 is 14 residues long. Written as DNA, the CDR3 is TGTGCCAGTAGTATTGCTCATTCGGGCTATGGCTACACCTTC. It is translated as CASSIAHSGYGYTF.

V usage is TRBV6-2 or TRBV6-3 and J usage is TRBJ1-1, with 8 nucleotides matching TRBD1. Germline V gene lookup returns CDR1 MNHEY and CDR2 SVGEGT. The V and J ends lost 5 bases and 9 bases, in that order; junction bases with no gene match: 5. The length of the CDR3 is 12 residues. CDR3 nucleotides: TGTGCCAGCAGTGACAGGGGACTTAAAGCTTTCTTT. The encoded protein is CASSDRGLKAFF.

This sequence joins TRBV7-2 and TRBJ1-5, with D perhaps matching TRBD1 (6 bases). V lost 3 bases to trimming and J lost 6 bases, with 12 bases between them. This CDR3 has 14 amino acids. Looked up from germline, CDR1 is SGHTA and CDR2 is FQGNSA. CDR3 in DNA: TGTGCCAGCAGCTTGGGGGGGCAGGGTCAGCCCCAGCATTTT. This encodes CASSLGGQGQPQHF. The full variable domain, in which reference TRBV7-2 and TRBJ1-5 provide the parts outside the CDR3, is GAGVSQSPSNKVTEKGKDVELRCDPISGHTALYWYRQSLGQGLEFLIYFQGNSAPDKSGLPSDRFSAERTGGSVSTLTIQRTQQEDSAVYLCASSLGGQGQPQHFGDGTRLSIL.

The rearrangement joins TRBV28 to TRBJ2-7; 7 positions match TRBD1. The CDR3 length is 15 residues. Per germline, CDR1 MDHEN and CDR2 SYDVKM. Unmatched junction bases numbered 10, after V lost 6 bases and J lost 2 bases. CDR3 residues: CASRAIRDRAYEQYF. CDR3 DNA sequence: TGTGCCAGCAGGGCAATCCGGGACAGAGCCTACGAGCAGTACTTC.

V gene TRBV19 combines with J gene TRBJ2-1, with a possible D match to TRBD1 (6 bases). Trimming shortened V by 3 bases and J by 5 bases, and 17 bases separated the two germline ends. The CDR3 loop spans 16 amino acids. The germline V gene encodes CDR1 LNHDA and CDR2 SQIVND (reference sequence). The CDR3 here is CASSIRQAGADNEQFF. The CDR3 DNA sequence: TGTGCCAGTAGTATTAGACAGGCCGGGGCCGACAATGAGCAGTTCTTC.

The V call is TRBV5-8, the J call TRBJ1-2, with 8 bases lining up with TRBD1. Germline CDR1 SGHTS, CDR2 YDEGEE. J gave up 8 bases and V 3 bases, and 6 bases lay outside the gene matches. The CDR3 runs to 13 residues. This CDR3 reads CASSYGQGEGYTF. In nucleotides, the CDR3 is TGTGCCAGCAGCTACGGACAGGGTGAGGGCTACACCTTC.

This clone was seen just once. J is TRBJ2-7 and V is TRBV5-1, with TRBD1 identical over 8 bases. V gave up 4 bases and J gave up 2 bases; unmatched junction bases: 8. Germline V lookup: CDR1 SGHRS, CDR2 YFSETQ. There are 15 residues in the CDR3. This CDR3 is CASSLGQGAPYEQYF. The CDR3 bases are TGCGCCAGCAGCCTTGGACAGGGTGCCCCCTACGAGCAGTACTTC.

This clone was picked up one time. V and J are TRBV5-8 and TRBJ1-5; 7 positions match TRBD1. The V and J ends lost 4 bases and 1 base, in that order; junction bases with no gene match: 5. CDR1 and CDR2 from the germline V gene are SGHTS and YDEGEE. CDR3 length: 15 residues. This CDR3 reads CASSRDRDSNQPQHF. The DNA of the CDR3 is TGTGCCAGCAGCCGAGACAGGGACAGCAATCAGCCCCAGCATTTT.

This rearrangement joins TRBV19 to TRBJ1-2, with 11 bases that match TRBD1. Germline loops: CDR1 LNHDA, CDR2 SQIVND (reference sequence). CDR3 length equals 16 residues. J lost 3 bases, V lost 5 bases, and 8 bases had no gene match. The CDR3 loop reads CASSLGQGASYYGYTF. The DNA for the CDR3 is TGTGCCAGTAGTCTCGGACAGGGGGCTTCGTACTATGGCTACACCTTC.

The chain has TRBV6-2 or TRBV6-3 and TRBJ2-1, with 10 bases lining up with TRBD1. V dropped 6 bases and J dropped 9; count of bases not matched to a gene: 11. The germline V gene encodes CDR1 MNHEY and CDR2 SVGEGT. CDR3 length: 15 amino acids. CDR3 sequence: CASSGPGQGRSEQFF. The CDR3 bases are TGTGCCAGCAGCGGGCCGGGACAGGGGAGGAGTGAGCAGTTCTTC.

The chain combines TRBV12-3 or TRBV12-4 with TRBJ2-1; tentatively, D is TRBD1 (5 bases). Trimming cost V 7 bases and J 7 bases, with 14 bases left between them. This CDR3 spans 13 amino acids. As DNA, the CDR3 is TGTGCCAGCACTGTACAGGAGACGAATGAGCAGTTCTTC. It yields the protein CASTVQETNEQFF.

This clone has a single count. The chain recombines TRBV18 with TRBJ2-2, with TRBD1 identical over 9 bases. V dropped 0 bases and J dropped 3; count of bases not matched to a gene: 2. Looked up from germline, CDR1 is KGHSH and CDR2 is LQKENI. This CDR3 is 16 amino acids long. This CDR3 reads CASSPPRTGDTGELFF. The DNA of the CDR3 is TGTGCCAGCTCACCACCGAGGACAGGGGACACCGGGGAGCTGTTTTTT. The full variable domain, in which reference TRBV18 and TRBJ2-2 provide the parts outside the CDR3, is NAGVMQNPRHLVRRRGQEARLRCSPMKGHSHVYWYRQLPEEGLKFMVYLQKENIIDESGMPKERFSAEFPKEGPSILRIQQVVRGDSAAYFCASSPPRTGDTGELFFGEGSRLTVL.

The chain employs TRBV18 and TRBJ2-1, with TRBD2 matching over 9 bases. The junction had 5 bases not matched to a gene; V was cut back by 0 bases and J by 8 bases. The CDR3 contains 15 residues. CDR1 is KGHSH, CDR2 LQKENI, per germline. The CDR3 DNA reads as TGTGCCAGCTCACCACCTAGCGGGAGTAGATATGAGCAGTTCTTC. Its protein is CASSPPSGSRYEQFF.

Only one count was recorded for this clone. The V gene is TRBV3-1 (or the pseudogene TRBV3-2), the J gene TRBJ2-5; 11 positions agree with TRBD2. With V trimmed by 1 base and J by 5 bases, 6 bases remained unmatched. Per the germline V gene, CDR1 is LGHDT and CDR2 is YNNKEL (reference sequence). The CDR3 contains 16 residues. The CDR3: CASSQGLASGRETQYF. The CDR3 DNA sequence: TGTGCCAGCAGCCAAGGGTTGGCTAGCGGGAGGGAGACCCAGTACTTC.

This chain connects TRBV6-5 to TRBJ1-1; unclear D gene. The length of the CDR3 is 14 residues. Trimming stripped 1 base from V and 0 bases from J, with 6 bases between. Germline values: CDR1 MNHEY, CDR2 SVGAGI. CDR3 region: CASSYLALNTEAFF. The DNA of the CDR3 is TGTGCCAGCAGTTACTTGGCCTTGAACACTGAAGCTTTCTTT.

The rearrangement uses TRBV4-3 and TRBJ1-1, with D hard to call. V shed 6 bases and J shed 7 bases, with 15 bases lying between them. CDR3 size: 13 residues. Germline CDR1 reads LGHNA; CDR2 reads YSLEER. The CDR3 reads CASSSGWLGEAFF. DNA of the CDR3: TGCGCCAGCAGTTCAGGCTGGTTGGGTGAAGCTTTCTTT.

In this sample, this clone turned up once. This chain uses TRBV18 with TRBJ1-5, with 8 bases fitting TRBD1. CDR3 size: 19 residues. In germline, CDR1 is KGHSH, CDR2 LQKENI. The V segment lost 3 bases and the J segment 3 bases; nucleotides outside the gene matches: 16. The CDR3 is CASSPSGQGRQVNNQPQHF. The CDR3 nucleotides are TGTGCCAGCTCACCTTCCGGACAGGGAAGGCAGGTGAACAATCAGCCCCAGCATTTT.

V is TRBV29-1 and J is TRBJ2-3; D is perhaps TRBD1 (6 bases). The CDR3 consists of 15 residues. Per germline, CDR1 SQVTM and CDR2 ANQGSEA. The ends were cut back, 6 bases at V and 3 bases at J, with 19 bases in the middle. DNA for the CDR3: TGCAGCGTGGCAGAGCAGGGGCTATGGACAGATACGCAGTATTTT. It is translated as CSVAEQGLWTDTQYF.

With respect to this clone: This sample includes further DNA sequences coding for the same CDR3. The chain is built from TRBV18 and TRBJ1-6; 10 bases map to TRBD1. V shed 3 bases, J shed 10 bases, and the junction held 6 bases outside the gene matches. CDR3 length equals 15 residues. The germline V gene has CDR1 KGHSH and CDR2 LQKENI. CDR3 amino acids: CASSPGQGVGSPLHF. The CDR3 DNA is TGTGCCAGCTCACCCGGACAGGGGGTGGGCTCACCCCTCCACTTT. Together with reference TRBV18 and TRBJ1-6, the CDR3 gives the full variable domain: NAGVMQNPRHLVRRRGQEARLRCSPMKGHSHVYWYRQLPEEGLKFMVYLQKENIIDESGMPKERFSAEFPKEGPSILRIQQVVRGDSAAYFCASSPGQGVGSPLHFGNGTRLTVT.

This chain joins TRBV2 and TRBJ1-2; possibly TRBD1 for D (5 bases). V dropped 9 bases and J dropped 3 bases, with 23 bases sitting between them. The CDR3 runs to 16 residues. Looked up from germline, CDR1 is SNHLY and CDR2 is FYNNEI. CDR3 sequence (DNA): TGTGCCAGTCAACCATCGAATTATGACAGATACTATGGCTACACCTTC. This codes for CASQPSNYDRYYGYTF.

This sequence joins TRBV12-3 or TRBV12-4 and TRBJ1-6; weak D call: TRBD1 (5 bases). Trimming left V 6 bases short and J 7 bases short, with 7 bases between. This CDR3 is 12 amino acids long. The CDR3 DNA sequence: TGTGCCAGCAGCTCAGGGAATTCACCCCTCCACTTT. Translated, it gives CASSSGNSPLHF.

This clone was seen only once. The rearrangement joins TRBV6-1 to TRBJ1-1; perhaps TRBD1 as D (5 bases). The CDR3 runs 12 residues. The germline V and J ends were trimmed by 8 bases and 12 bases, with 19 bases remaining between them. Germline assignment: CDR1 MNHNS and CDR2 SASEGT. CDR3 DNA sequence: TGTGCCAGCCAAGATGGGTACAGGAAAACTTTCTTT. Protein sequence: CASQDGYRKTFF.

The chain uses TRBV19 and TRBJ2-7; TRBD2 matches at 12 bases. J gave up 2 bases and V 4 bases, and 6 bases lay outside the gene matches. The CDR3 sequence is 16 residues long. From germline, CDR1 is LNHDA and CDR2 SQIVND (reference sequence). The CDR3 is CASSTLRTSGTYEQYF. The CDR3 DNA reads TGTGCCAGTAGTACCCTAAGGACTAGCGGGACCTACGAGCAGTACTTC.

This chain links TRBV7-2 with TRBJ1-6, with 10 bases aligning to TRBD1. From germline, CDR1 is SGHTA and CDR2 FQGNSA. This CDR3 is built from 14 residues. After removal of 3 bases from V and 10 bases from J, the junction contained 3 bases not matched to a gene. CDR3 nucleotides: TGTGCCAGCAGCTTTGGGACAGGGGTATCACCCCTCCACTTT. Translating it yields CASSFGTGVSPLHF.

CDR3 sequence (DNA): TGTGCCAGCAGCTTCCTTACGGGCGGGTTCACAGATACGCAGTATTTT. Protein: CASSFLTGGFTDTQYF. The chain joins TRBV7-3 to TRBJ2-3; a possible D gene is TRBD2 (5 bases). The germline V gene encodes CDR1 SGHTA and CDR2 FQGTGA. V was pared by 3 bases and J by 2 bases, with 15 bases between. The CDR3 spans 16 residues.

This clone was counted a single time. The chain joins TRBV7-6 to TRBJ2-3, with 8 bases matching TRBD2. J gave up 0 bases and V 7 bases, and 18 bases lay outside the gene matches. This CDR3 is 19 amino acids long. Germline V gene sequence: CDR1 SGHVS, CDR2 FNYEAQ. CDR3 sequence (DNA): TGTGCCAGCACTCCCCGAGTGGGTATAGCGGGAAGTAGCACAGATACGCAGTATTTT. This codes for CASTPRVGIAGSSTDTQYF.

CDR3 nucleotides: TGTGCCAGCAGCCCTCTTCAGGGGGACAATCAGCCCCAGCATTTT. Protein: CASSPLQGDNQPQHF. V gene TRBV5-5 combines with J gene TRBJ1-5; 7 bases agree with TRBD1. The ends lost 4 bases at V and 3 bases at J; junction bases unmatched: 7. The CDR3 length is 15 residues. Germline V gene data show CDR1 as SGHKS and CDR2 as YYEKEE (reference sequence).

DNA of the CDR3: TGTGCCAGCTCGTTCCCCGGGACTACCTACAATGAGCAGTTCTTC. Amino acid sequence: CASSFPGTTYNEQFF. The chain joins TRBV7-2 to TRBJ2-1; 7 bases are shared with TRBD2. The J segment lost 2 bases and the V segment lost 8 bases, leaving 9 bases of the junction unmatched. The germline V gene has CDR1 SGHTA and CDR2 FQGNSA. The CDR3 sequence is 15 residues long.

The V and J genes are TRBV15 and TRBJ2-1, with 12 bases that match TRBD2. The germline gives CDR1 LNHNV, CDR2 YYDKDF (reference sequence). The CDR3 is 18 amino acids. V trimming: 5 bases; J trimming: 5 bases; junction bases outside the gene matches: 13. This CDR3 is CATSVPQGASGRDNEQFF. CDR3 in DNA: TGTGCCACCAGCGTCCCTCAGGGGGCTAGCGGGAGGGACAATGAGCAGTTCTTC.

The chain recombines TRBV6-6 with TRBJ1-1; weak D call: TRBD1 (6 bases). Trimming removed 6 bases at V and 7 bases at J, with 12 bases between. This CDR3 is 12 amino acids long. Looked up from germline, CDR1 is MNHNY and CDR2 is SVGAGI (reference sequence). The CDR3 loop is CASSLEGDEAFF. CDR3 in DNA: TGTGCCAGCAGCCTAGAGGGGGATGAAGCTTTCTTT.